The clone carrying this TCR beta chain occurred many times. This specimen comes from a study of spatial heterogeneity in lung cancer. This sample's time point: sample taken at primary tumor resection. Samples were donated by 72 untreated early-stage non-small cell lung cancer patients. V lost 3 bases and J 1 base, leaving 9 bases between the germline ends. The germline CDR1 and CDR2 sequences are MNHEY and SMNVEV (reference sequence). This CDR3 has 14 amino acids. Via MiXCR, TCRdb re-called the 5' RACE reads, giving one row per CDR3 protein. The sample contains approximately 11,000 distinct CDR3 sequences, approximately 6.1% of which appear only once.

This specimen was normal lung tissue next to the tumor, taken at surgery. This TCR came from a male donor with early-stage non-small cell lung cancer. The chain has TRBV27 and TRBJ2-5; tentatively, D is TRBD2 (5 bases). The CDR3 coding sequence is TGTGCCAGCAGTTTCCAGAGGGCCCAAGAGACCCAGTACTTC. This codes for CASSFQRAQETQYF.